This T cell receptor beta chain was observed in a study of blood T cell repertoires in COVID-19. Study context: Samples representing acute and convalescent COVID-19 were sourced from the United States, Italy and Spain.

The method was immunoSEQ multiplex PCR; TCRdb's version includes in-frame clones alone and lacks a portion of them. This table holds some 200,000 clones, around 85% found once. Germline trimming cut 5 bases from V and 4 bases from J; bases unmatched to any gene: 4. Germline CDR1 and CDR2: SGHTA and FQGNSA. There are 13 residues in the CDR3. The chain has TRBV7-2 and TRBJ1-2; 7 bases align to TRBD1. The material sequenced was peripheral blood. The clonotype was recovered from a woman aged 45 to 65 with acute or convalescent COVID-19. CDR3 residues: CASSPDRPYGYTF. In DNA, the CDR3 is TGTGCCAGCAGCCCGGACAGGCCCTATGGCTACACCTTC.